One and the same sample provided the 12 T cell receptor beta chains below, sequenced in a study of post-analysis software for immune sequencing data. Their antigens are not known. Whole-study results and caveats: Controls had lower frequencies than patients of roughly five TRBV segments, which included TRBV5-6, TRBV5-1 and TRBV20-1.

Every TCR beta cDNA library bore unique molecular identifiers. In TCRdb, the PCR reads were re-called with MiXCR into one record per CDR3 protein. The table shows roughly 620,000 distinct CDR3 sequences, with around 44% occurring only once. Source material: blood. Receptors originate from a girl aged 5 to 17 with multiple sclerosis.

This clonotype was recorded a few times. The chain carries TRBV5-1 and TRBJ2-7; possible D gene TRBD1, 6 bases. The germline V and J ends were trimmed by 4 bases and 7 bases, with 21 bases remaining between them. The CDR3 is 15 residues long. Germline values: CDR1 SGHRS, CDR2 YFSETQ. The CDR3 sequence: CASSLTTGLRGEQYF. CDR3 DNA sequence: TGCGCCAGCAGCCTCACGACAGGTCTGAGGGGAGAGCAGTACTTC.

The chain is built from TRBV10-3 and TRBJ1-1; D is unclear. Germline V CDR1 and CDR2: ENHRY, SYGVKD. V was clipped by 6 bases and J by 3 bases, with 11 bases between them. There are 13 residues in the CDR3. The CDR3 DNA reads as TGTGCCATCAGCACTAGACGGGACACTGAAGCTTTCTTT. Its protein is CAISTRRDTEAFF.

This clonotype has only a few counts. The J gene is TRBJ2-3, the V gene TRBV20-1; 8 bases are shared with TRBD1. The CDR3 sequence is 14 residues long. J lost 5 bases, V lost 3 bases, and 7 bases had no gene match. The germline gives CDR1 DFQATT, CDR2 SNEGSKA (reference sequence). This CDR3 reads CSASSGQGGDTQYF. Here the CDR3 DNA reads TGCAGTGCTAGCTCCGGACAGGGCGGAGATACGCAGTATTTT.

The V call is TRBV6-2 or TRBV6-3, the J call TRBJ2-7; 9 positions match TRBD2. The J call may be mistaken, given a closer DNA end match to TRBJ2-5. Germline V gene sequence: CDR1 MNHEY, CDR2 SVGEGT. The CDR3 has 15 amino acids. The DNA of the CDR3 is TGTGCCAGCAGTTACCGGCGGGAGGGCCGCGAGACCCAGTACTTC. Translated, it gives CASSYRREGRETQYF.

This clonotype was counted a single time. The V call is TRBV5-1, the J call TRBJ2-7; the D gene is possibly TRBD1 (5 bases). The V end lost 0 bases, the J end lost 5 bases, and 15 bases lay between the germline ends. The CDR3 sequence is 15 residues long. Germline-derived CDR1 and CDR2 are SGHRS and YFSETQ. CDR3 nucleotide sequence: TGCGCCAGCAGCTTGGACCTATCCCGGACAAACGAGCAGTACTTC. As protein: CASSLDLSRTNEQYF.

This clonotype came up a few times. This rearrangement joins TRBV6-1 to TRBJ2-7, with 10 positions matching TRBD1. With 4 bases clipped from V and 3 bases from J, the junction kept 6 bases outside the gene matches. CDR3 length equals 15 residues. CDR1 and CDR2 from the germline V gene are MNHNS and SASEGT. The CDR3 is CASSVGTGEGYEQYF. The CDR3 region has the DNA TGTGCCAGCAGTGTAGGGACAGGGGAAGGCTACGAGCAGTACTTC.

The chain is built from TRBV10-3 and TRBJ2-1; maybe TRBD1 (5 bases). CDR3 length: 15 residues. V lost 4 bases and J lost 1, with 11 bases in between. The V gene's germline CDR1 is ENHRY and CDR2 SYGVKD. CDR3 loop: CAISGGQGSYNEQFF. CDR3 bases: TGTGCCATCAGTGGAGGCCAGGGATCCTACAATGAGCAGTTCTTC.

The V gene is TRBV20-1, the J gene TRBJ1-2, with no clear D. The germline V gene has CDR1 DFQATT and CDR2 SNEGSKA (reference sequence). V gave up 1 base and J gave up 0 bases, with 6 bases separating them. This CDR3 region has 13 residues. The CDR3 nucleotides read TGCAGTGCTAGAGGGTTTACTAACTATGGCTACACCTTC. Its protein is CSARGFTNYGYTF.

This clonotype was detected a few times. This sequence joins TRBV12-3 or TRBV12-4 and TRBJ2-1; TRBD2 agrees at 8 bases. The junction had 6 bases not matched to a gene; V was cut back by 7 bases and J by 4 bases. The CDR3 totals 14 residues. In DNA form, the CDR3 reads TGTGCCAGCAACCCGGGACTAGAATACAATGAGCAGTTCTTC. The encoded protein is CASNPGLEYNEQFF.

This clonotype appeared a few times. The chain employs TRBV29-1 and TRBJ2-3; TRBD2 agrees at 7 bases. The CDR3 sequence is 14 residues long. V gave up 4 bases and J gave up 4 bases; unmatched junction bases: 8. Germline CDR1 is SQVTM and CDR2 is ANQGSEA. The CDR3 DNA reads as TGCAGCGTTGCTTCAGAGGGGAGGGCAGATACGCAGTATTTT. It is translated as CSVASEGRADTQYF.

This chain joins TRBV27 and TRBJ2-5; D unresolved. The J call may not be correct, given that the DNA end is closer to TRBJ2-7. Germline values: CDR1 MNHEY, CDR2 SMNVEV (reference sequence). The CDR3 consists of 15 residues. The CDR3 loop is CASSLTERYSYEQYF. The CDR3 bases are TGTGCCAGCAGTTTGACGGAGCGCTACTCCTACGAGCAGTACTTC.

This rearrangement joins TRBV7-2 to TRBJ2-1; 9 bases agree with TRBD1. This CDR3 has 15 residues. V shed 3 bases, J shed 12 bases, and the junction held 12 bases outside the gene matches. CDR1 is SGHTA and CDR2 is FQGNSA in the germline V gene. This CDR3 reads CASSFFPGQGNGQFF. CDR3 in DNA: TGTGCCAGCAGCTTCTTCCCGGGACAGGGAAACGGGCAGTTCTTC.